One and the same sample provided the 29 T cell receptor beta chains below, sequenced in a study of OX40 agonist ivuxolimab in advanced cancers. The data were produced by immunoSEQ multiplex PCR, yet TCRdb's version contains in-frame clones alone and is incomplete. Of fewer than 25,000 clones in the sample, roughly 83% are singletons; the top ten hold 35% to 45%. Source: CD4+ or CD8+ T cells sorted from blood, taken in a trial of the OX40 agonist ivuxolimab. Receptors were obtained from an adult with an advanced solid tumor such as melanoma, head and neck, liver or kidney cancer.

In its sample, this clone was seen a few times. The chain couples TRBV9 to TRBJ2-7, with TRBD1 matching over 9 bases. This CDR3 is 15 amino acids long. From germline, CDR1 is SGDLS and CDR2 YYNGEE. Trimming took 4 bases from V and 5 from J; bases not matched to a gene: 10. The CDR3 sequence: CASSSRGTGIDEQYF. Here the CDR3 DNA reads TGTGCCAGCAGCTCTCGCGGGACAGGGATTGACGAGCAGTACTTC. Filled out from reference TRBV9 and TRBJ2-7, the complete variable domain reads DSGVTQTPKHLITATGQRVTLRCSPRSGDLSVYWYQQSLDQGLQFLIQYYNGEERAKGNILERFSAQQFPDLHSELNLSSLELGDSALYFCASSSRGTGIDEQYFGPGTRLTVT.

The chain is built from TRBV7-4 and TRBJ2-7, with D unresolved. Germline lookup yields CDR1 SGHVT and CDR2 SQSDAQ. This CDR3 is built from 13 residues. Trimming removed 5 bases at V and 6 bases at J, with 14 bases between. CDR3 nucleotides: TGTGCCAGCAGCACCCGCCCCCCCGGCGAGCAGTACTTC. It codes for CASSTRPPGEQYF.

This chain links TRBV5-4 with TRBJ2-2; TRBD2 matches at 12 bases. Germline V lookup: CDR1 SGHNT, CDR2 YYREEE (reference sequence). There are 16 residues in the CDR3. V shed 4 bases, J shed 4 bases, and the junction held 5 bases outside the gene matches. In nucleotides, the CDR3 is TGTGCCAGCAGCCCGGGACTAGCGGGTCCCACCGGGGAGCTGTTTTTT. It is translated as CASSPGLAGPTGELFF.

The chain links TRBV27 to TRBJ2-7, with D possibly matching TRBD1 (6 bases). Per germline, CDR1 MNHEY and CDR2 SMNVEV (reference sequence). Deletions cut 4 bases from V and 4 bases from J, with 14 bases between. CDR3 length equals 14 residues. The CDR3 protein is CASSSRDTTYEQYF. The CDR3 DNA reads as TGTGCCAGCAGTTCTCGGGACACAACTTACGAGCAGTACTTC.

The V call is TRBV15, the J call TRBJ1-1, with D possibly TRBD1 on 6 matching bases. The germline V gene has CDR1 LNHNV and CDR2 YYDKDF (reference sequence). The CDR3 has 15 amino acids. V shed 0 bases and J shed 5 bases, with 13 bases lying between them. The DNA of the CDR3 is TGTGCCACCAGCAGAGATAAACAGGGTTCGACTGAAGCTTTCTTT. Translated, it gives CATSRDKQGSTEAFF. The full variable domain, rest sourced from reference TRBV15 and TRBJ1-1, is DAMVIQNPRYQVTQFGKPVTLSCSQTLNHNVMYWYQQKSSQAPKLLFHYYDKDFNNEADTPDNFQSRRPNTSFCFLDIRSPGLGDTAMYLCATSRDKQGSTEAFFGQGTRLTVV.

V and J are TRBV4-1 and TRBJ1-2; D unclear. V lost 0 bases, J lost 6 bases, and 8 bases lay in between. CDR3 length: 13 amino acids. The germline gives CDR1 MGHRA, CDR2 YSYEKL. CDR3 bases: TGCGCCAGCAGCCAAGAGGGAAAGAATGGCTACACCTTC. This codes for CASSQEGKNGYTF.

The CDR3 DNA sequence: TGCAGCGCATCAACAGGGGCTAACTATGGCTACACCTTC. Protein sequence: CSASTGANYGYTF. V and J are TRBV29-1 and TRBJ1-2, with TRBD1 matching over 7 bases. Germline assignment: CDR1 SQVTM and CDR2 ANQGSEA. CDR3 length: 13 amino acids. Trimming took 7 bases from V and 0 from J; bases not matched to a gene: 5. Complete variable domain (other parts from reference TRBV29-1 and TRBJ1-2): SAVISQKPSRDICQRGTSLTIQCQVDSQVTMMFWYRQQPGQSLTLIATANQGSEATYESGFVIDKFPISRPNLTFSTLTVSNMSPEDSSIYLCSASTGANYGYTFGSGTRLTVV.

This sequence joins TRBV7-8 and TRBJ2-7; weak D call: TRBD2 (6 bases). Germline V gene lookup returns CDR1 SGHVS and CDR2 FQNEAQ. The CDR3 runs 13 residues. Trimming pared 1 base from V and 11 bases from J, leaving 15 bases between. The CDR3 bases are TGTGCCAGCAGCTTAGGGGCCCGCGGGATTGAGTACTTC. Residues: CASSLGARGIEYF.

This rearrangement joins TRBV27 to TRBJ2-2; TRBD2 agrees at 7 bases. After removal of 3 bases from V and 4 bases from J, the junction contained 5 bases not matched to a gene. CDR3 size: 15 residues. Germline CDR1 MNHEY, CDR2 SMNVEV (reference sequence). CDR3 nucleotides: TGTGCCAGCAGTTTCATAGCGGGCTCCACCGGGGAGCTGTTTTTT. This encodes CASSFIAGSTGELFF.

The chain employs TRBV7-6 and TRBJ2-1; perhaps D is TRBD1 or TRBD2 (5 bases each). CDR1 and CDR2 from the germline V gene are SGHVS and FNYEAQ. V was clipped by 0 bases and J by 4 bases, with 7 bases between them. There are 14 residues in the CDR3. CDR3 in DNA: TGTGCCAGCAGCTTAGCGGGGACGTACAATGAGCAGTTCTTC. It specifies CASSLAGTYNEQFF.

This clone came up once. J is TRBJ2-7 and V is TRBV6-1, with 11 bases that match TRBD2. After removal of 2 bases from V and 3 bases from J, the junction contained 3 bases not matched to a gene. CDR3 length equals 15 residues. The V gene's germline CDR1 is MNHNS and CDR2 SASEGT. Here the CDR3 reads CASSEYLAGGYEQYF. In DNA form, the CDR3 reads TGTGCCAGCAGTGAATATCTAGCGGGGGGCTACGAGCAGTACTTC.

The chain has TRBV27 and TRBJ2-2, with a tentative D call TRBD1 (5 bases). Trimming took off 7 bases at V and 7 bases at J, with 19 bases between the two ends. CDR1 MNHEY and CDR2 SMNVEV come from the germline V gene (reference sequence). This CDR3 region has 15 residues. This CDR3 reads CASNHLRVEVGELFF. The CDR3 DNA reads TGTGCCAGCAACCACCTCAGGGTTGAGGTCGGGGAGCTGTTTTTT.

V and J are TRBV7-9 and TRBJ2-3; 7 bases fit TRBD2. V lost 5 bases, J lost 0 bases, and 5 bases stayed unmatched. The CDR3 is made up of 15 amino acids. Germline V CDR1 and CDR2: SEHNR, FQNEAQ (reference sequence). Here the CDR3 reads CASSKSGISTDTQYF. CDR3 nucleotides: TGTGCCAGCAGCAAAAGCGGGATTAGCACAGATACGCAGTATTTT.

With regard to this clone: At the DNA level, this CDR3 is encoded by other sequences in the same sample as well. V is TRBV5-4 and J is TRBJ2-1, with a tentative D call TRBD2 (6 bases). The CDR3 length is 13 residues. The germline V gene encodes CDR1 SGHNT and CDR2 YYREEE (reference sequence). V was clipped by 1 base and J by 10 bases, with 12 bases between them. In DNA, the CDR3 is TGTGCCAGCAGCTTGAACCCGGGAGAGGAGCAGTTCTTC. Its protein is CASSLNPGEEQFF.

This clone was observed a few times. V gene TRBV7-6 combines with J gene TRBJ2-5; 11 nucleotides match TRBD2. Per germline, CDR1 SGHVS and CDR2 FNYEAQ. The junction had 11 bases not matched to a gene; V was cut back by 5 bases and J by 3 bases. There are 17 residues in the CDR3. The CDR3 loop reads CASSQGLAASTEETQYF. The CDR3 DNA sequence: TGTGCCAGCAGCCAGGGACTAGCGGCGTCGACTGAAGAGACCCAGTACTTC.

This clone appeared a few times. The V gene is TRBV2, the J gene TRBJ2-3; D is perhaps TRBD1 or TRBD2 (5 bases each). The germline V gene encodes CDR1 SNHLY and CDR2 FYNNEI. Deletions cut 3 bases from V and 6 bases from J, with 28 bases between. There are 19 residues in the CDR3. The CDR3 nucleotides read TGTGCCAGCAGTGATACTCTACGATTCGGGACCCAGCTCGCGGATACGCAGTATTTT. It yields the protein CASSDTLRFGTQLADTQYF.

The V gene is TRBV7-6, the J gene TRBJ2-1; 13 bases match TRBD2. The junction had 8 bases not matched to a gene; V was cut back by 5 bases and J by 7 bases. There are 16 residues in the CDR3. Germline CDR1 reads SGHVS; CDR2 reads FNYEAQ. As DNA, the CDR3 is TGTGCCAGCAGCCCGGGGACTAGCGGGGTGCGTAATGAGCAGTTCTTC. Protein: CASSPGTSGVRNEQFF.

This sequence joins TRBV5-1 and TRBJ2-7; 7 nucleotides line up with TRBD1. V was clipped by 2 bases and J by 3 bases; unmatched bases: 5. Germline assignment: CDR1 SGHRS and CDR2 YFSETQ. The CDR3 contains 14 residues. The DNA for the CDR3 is TGCGCCAGCAGCTTCACAGGGGTGGGCTACGAGCAGTACTTC. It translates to CASSFTGVGYEQYF.

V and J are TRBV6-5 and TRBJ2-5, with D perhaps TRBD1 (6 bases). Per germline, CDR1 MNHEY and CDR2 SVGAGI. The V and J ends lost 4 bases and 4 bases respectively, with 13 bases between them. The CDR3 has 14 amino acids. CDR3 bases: TGTGCCAGCAGTTCCAAAACAGGGAGAGAGACCCAGTACTTC. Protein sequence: CASSSKTGRETQYF.

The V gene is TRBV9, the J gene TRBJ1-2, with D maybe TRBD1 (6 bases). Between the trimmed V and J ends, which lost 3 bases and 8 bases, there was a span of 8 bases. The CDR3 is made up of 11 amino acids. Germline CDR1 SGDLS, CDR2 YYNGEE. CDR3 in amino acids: CASSARGGYTF. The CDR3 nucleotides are TGTGCCAGCAGCGCGAGGGGGGGCTACACCTTC.

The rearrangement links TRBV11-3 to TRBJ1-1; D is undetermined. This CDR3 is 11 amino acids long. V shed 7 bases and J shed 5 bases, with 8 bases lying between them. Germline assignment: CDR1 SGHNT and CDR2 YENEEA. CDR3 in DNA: TGTGCCAGCACCGAAGGAACTGAAGCTTTCTTT. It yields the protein CASTEGTEAFF. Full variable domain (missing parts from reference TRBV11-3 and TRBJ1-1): EAGVVQSPRYKIIEKKQPVAFWCNPISGHNTLYWYLQNLGQGPELLIRYENEEAVDDSQLPKDRFSAERLKGVDSTLKIQPAELGDSAVYLCASTEGTEAFFGQGTRLTVV.

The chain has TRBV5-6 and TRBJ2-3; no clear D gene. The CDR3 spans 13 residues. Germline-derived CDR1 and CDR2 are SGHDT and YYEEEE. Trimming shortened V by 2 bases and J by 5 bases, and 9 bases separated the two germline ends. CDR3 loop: CASSFGSGDTQYF. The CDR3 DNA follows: TGTGCCAGCAGCTTTGGGTCGGGAGATACGCAGTATTTT.

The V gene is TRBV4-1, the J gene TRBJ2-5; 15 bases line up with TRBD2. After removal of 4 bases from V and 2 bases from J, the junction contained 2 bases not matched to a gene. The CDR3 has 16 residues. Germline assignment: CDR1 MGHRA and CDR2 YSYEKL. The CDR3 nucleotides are TGCGCCAGCAGCCCCGGGACTAGCGGGGGGCAAGAGACCCAGTACTTC. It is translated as CASSPGTSGGQETQYF.

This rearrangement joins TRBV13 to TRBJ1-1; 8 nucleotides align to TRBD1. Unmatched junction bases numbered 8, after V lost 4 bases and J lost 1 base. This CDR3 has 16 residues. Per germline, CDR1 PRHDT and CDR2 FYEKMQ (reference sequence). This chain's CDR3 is CASSSRTGPANTEAFF. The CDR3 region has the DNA TGTGCCAGCAGCTCCCGGACAGGGCCCGCGAACACTGAAGCTTTCTTT. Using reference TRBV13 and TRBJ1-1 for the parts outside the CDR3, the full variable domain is AAGVIQSPRHLIKEKRETATLKCYPIPRHDTVYWYQQGPGQDPQFLISFYEKMQSDKGSIPDRFSAQQFSDYHSELNMSSLELGDSALYFCASSSRTGPANTEAFFGQGTRLTVV.

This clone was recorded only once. This CDR3 reads CASSLQSSYNEQFF. The CDR3 DNA is TGTGCCAGCAGTTTACAGAGCTCCTACAATGAGCAGTTCTTC. The rearrangement uses TRBV6-1 and TRBJ2-1; D call uncertain. The CDR3 loop spans 14 amino acids. V was trimmed by 5 bases and J by 0 bases, leaving 8 bases between them. Germline V lookup: CDR1 MNHNS, CDR2 SASEGT.

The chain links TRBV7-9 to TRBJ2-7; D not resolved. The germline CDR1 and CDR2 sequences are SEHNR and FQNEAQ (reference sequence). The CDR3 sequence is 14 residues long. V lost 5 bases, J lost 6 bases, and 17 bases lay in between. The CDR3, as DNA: TGTGCCAGCAGCCCCCGTATGAGAAGCTCCGAGCAGTACTTC. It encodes CASSPRMRSSEQYF.

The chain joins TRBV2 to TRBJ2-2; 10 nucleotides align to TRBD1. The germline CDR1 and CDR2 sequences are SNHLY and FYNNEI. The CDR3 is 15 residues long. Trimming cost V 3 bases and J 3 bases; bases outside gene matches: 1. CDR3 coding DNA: TGTGCCAGCAGTGATGGGACAGGGGACACCGGGGAGCTGTTTTTT. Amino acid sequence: CASSDGTGDTGELFF.

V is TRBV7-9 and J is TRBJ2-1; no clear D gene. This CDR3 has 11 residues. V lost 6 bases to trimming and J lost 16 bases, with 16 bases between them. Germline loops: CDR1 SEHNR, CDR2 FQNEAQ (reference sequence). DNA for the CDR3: TGTGCCAGCAGTCCCGGGCGTCGTATATTCTTC. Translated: CASSPGRRIFF.

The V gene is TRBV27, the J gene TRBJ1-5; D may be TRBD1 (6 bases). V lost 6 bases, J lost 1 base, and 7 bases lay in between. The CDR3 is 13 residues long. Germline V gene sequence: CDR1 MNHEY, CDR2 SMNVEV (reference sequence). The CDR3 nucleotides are TGTGCCAGCAGCGGGGGCAGCAATCAGCCCCAGCATTTT. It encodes CASSGGSNQPQHF.